The T cell receptor (beta chain) under discussion was sequenced for a study of a mutant IDH1 vaccine in newly diagnosed glioma. TCRdb's copy holds only in-frame clones and misses some; the assay was immunoSEQ multiplex PCR. The sample carries roughly 51,000 clones, 86% recorded once. By sample share, this clone is medium-sized (0.01 to 0.1%). The germline V gene has CDR1 SGDLS and CDR2 YYNGEE. V lost 0 bases and J 7 bases, leaving 10 bases between the germline ends. CDR3 length: 13 residues. Time point: baseline, week 1 (first vaccination visit). Treatment in this sample: pre-vaccination baseline after standard-of-care therapy.

This TCR was sampled from a man aged 40-49 years with glioma. Sequenced here: PBMCs, sampled from a glioma patient treated with radiotherapy, temozolomide or both. The chain joins TRBV9 to TRBJ1-1; D uncertain. The CDR3 DNA reads TGTGCCAGCAGCGTAGAGAGGGCCGGTGAAGCTTTCTTT. This sequence encodes CASSVERAGEAFF.